This entry is about one T cell receptor beta chain. CDR3 length: 18 amino acids. Germline V gene data show CDR1 as LNHDA and CDR2 as SQIVND (reference sequence). The V segment lost 0 bases and the J segment 2 bases; nucleotides outside the gene matches: 9. As processed by the authors: Cell counts per sample came from amplifying reference gene primers. TCRdb's table, derived via immunoSEQ multiplex PCR, lists solely in-frame clones and lacks some. V, J and clone size derive from that table, while D and trimming were established from the DNA sequence. The profile covers about 670,000 clones, with approximately 90% appearing a single time and over 0.2% taken by the ten largest. The sample comes from a study of blood T cell repertoires in COVID-19.

The rearrangement links TRBV19 to TRBJ1-5; 8 bases match TRBD1. Material: peripheral blood. This clonotype originated in a woman younger than 35 with acute or convalescent COVID-19. The CDR3 DNA is TGTGCCAGTAGTATAGATTGGGCAGGGGGCGTCGGCAATCAGCCCCAGCATTTT. This gives the protein CASSIDWAGGVGNQPQHF.